The 4 T cell receptor beta chains below all came from one sample that was sequenced in a study of shared clonotypes between healthy human individuals. This table comes from immunoSEQ multiplex PCR, and its TCRdb copy is limited to in-frame clones, with some not included. The sample gives approximately 110,000 clones, approximately 70% of which show up once; approximately 25% is in the top ten. Input material: memory CD8+ T cells sorted from blood. Subset defined: CD45RO+ cells pooled with CCR7-negative TemRA cells. The receptors stem from a woman aged 25 to 39 in good health.

The rearrangement links TRBV29-1 to TRBJ2-1; TRBD2 might be the D (7 bases). The length of the CDR3 is 15 residues. The V end lost 4 bases, the J end lost 5 bases, and 18 bases lay between the germline ends. Germline V gene sequence: CDR1 SQVTM, CDR2 ANQGSEA. CDR3 residues: CSVGGGQFVDNEQFF. Here the CDR3 DNA reads TGCAGCGTTGGGGGGGGCCAATTCGTCGACAATGAGCAGTTCTTC.

This rearrangement joins TRBV5-4 to TRBJ2-1; perhaps D is TRBD1 or TRBD2 (5 bases each). The V and J ends lost 3 bases and 7 bases respectively, with 17 bases between them. The CDR3 length is 15 residues. CDR1 is SGHNT and CDR2 is YYREEE in the germline V gene (reference sequence). The DNA of the CDR3 is TGTGCCAGCAGCTCAGCCGGGGCCGTGGGGAATGAGCAGTTCTTC. Its translation is CASSSAGAVGNEQFF.

This rearrangement joins TRBV21-1 to TRBJ2-7; TRBD2, the table's D call, was not compared with the DNA. TRBV21-1 is labeled a pseudogene. The CDR3 loop spans 14 amino acids. This CDR3 is CASSSPAGPYEQYF. Written as DNA, the CDR3 is TGTGCCAGCAGCTCCCCAGCGGGTCCCTACGAGCAGTACTTC.

This clone was seen only a few times. The chain has TRBV2 and TRBJ2-3; D ambiguous. This CDR3 contains 15 residues. Germline CDR1 SNHLY, CDR2 FYNNEI. Trimming cost V 4 bases and J 0 bases, with 11 bases left between them. The CDR3 spells CASSVGGSSTDTQYF. As DNA, the CDR3 is TGTGCCAGCAGTGTAGGTGGGTCGAGCACAGATACGCAGTATTTT.